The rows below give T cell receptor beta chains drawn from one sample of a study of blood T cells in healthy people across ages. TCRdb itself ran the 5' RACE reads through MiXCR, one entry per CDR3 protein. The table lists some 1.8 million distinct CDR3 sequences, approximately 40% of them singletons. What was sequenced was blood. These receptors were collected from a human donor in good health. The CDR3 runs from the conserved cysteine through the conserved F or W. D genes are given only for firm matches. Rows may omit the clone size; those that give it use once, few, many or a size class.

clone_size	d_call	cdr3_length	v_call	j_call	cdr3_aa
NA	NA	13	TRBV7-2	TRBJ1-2	CASSWEPDYGYTF
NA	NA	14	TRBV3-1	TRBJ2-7	CASSPGSRSYEQYF
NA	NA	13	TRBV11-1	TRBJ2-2	CASSTRGIGELFF
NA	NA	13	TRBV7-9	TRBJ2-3	CASTPRNTDTQYF
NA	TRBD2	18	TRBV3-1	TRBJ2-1	CASSQVGTSGGAVNEQFF
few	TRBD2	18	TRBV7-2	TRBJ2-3	CASSLPGTSGGHTDTQYF
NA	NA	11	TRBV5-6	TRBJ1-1	CASSRGSEAFF
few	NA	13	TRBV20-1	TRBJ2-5	CSATPTAQETQYF
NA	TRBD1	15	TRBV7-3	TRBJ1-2	CASSEPGQGFLGYTF
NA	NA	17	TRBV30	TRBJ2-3	CAWSYTQLERSTDTQYF
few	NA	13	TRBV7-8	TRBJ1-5	CASSLDPRQPQHF
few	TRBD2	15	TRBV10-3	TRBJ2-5	CAISATSGERETQYF
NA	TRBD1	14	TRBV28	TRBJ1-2	CASSSGTVKYGYTF
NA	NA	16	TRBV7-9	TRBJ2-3	CASSPVFGTSTDTQYF
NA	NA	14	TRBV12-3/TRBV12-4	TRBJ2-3	CASRWTTSTDAEYF
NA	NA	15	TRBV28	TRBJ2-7	CASSLGQMFSYEQYF
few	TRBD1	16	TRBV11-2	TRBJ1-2	CASSLGTGSANYGYTF
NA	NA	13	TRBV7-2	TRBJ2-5	CASRLLILETQYF
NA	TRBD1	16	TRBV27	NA	CASSLSRRDRPYEQYF
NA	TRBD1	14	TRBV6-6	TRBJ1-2	CASSYTDRGRGYTF
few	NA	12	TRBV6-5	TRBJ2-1	CASRVGLGEQFF
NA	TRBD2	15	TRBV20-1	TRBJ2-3	CSAPKGTSSVDTQYF
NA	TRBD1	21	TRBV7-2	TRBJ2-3	CASSLAFRDRERGFNTDTQYF
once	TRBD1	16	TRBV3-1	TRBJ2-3	CASSYEGAPSTDTQYF
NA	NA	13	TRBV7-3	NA	CASSLSPRAEQYF
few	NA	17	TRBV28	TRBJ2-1	CASSLISGTVPWGEQFF
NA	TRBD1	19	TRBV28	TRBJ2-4	CASMRWSLRQGPAKNIQYF
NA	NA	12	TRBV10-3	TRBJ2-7	CAISATGYEQYF
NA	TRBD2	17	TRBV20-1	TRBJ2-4	CSAPPGLADIAKNIQYF
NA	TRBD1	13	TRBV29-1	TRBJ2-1	CSAGTGVGNEQFF
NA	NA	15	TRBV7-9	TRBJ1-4	CVSSLGLTENEKLFF
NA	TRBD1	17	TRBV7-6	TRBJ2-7	CASSFSGTATSSYEQYF
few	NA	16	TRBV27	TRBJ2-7	CASSLLPGHAAYEQYF
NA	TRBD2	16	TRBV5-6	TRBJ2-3	CASSLSQRGSTDTQYF
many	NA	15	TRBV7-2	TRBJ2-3	CASSSRTGNTDTQYF
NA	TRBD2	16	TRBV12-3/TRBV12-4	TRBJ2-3	CASAGLAGLSTDTQYF
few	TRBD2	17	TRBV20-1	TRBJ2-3	CSARDGRDYFYTDTQYF
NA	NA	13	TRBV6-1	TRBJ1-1	CASIRQRNTEAFF
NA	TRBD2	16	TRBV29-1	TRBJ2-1	CSVSTTSGGSYNEQFF
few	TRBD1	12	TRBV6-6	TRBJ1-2	CAGSTGEFGYTF
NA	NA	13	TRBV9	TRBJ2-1	CASSKAAVDEQFF
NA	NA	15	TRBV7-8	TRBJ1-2	CASSLRLWTDYGYTF